Listed below are T cell receptor beta chains from one sample, sequenced in a study of blood T cell repertoires in COVID-19. Using immunoSEQ multiplex PCR, the repertoire was profiled, and TCRdb retains in-frame clones only, with some absent. This sample yields roughly 220,000 clones, of which around 82% are seen a single time; 5.5% to 7% belongs to the top ten. The sequencing sample was made of peripheral blood. All receptors come from a woman in her seventies with acute or convalescent COVID-19. Both conserved end residues are part of each CDR3. The D gene is left open where the match is weak. Only some rows state a clone size, as once, few, many or a class for expanded clones.

V,size,D,J,CDR3,DNA
TRBV28,few,-,TRBJ1-2,CASSELSGGANYGYTF,TGTGCCAGCAGTGAACTGTCCGGGGGAGCTAACTATGGCTACACCTTC
TRBV28,once,TRBD1,TRBJ2-6,CASSKDRAGANVLTF,TGTGCCAGCAGTAAGGACAGGGCTGGGGCCAACGTCCTGACTTTC
TRBV7-8,few,TRBD1,TRBJ2-7,CASSLPGTGEQYF,TGTGCCAGCAGCCTACCCGGGACAGGGGAGCAGTACTTC
TRBV6-5,-,-,TRBJ1-1,CASSYGTPNTEAFF,TGTGCCAGCAGTTACGGGACTCCGAACACTGAAGCTTTCTTT
TRBV10-3,few,TRBD1,TRBJ1-5,CAISEGTGGLSNQPQHF,TGTGCCATCAGTGAGGGGACAGGGGGACTTAGCAATCAGCCCCAGCATTTT
TRBV5-1,once,TRBD1,TRBJ1-2,CASSYDRGRGYTF,TGCGCCAGCAGTTATGACAGGGGCCGCGGCTACACCTTC
TRBV10-2,few,-,TRBJ1-1,CASTDRDTEAFF,TGCGCCAGCACCGACAGAGACACTGAAGCTTTCTTT
TRBV28,few,-,TRBJ2-5,CASSSGAETQYF,TGTGCCAGCAGTTCTGGGGCCGAGACCCAGTACTTC
TRBV30,-,-,TRBJ1-5,CAWTGHEGQPQHF,TGTGCCTGGACTGGACACGAAGGTCAGCCCCAGCATTTT
TRBV5-5,-,TRBD1,TRBJ2-7,CASSLTIGQGADEQYF,TGTGCCAGCAGCTTGACGATAGGACAGGGGGCGGACGAGCAGTACTTC
TRBV3-1/TRBV3-2,few,TRBD1,TRBJ1-4,CASRPRDRDEKLFF,TGTGCCAGCAGGCCCCGGGACAGGGATGAAAAACTGTTTTTT
TRBV7-8,-,TRBD1,TRBJ1-2,CASSETGSYGYTF,TGTGCCAGCAGCGAGACAGGGTCCTATGGCTACACCTTC
TRBV9,-,TRBD2,TRBJ2-1,CASSATGTSGSSDEQFF,TGTGCCAGCAGCGCAACCGGGACTAGCGGGAGTTCCGATGAGCAGTTCTTC
TRBV10-3,few,-,TRBJ1-5,CAISEFAGMGGPQHF,TGTGCCATCAGTGAGTTCGCGGGAATGGGGGGGCCCCAGCATTTT
TRBV19,-,-,TRBJ1-1,CAAAQGFGEAFF,TGTGCAGCAGCCCAGGGTTTCGGTGAAGCTTTCTTT
TRBV9,-,-,TRBJ1-6,CASSVDSNSPLHF,TGTGCCAGCAGCGTAGACAGCAATTCACCCCTCCACTTT
TRBV28,few,-,TRBJ1-1,CASRTQSTEAFF,TGTGCCAGCAGGACACAGAGCACTGAAGCTTTCTTT
TRBV10-3,-,-,TRBJ1-3,CATSQGSGNTIYF,TGTGCCACCTCACAGGGTTCTGGAAACACCATATATTTT
TRBV10-3,-,-,TRBJ1-2,CAVRQPFNYGYTF,TGTGCCGTCCGACAGCCTTTTAACTATGGCTACACCTTC
TRBV18,few,-,TRBJ1-5,CASSLQESNQPQHF,TGTGCCAGCTCACTACAGGAGAGCAATCAGCCCCAGCATTTT
TRBV12-5,-,-,TRBJ2-1,CASGLVPDRNNEQFF,TGTGCTAGTGGTTTGGTACCCGACAGGAACAATGAGCAGTTCTTC
TRBV6-5,-,-,TRBJ2-3,CASLWGGGTDTQYF,TGTGCCAGCTTGTGGGGAGGAGGTACAGATACGCAGTATTTT
TRBV5-1,-,-,TRBJ1-6,CASSLSTGFNSPLHF,TGCGCCAGCAGCTTGTCTACAGGGTTTAATTCACCCCTCCACTTT
TRBV5-4,-,TRBD1,TRBJ2-1,CASSRQGIAYNEQFF,TGTGCCAGCAGCCGACAGGGGATCGCCTACAATGAGCAGTTCTTC
TRBV2,few,TRBD2,TRBJ2-1,CASSGTSIGEQFF,TGTGCCAGCAGTGGGACTAGCATCGGTGAGCAGTTCTTC
TRBV6-5,-,-,TRBJ1-5,CASSSTGGGSNQPQHF,TGTGCCAGCAGTTCGACAGGTGGTGGGAGCAATCAGCCCCAGCATTTT
TRBV7-8,-,TRBD1,TRBJ2-5,CASSPNRGRTGQETQYF,TGTGCCAGCAGTCCCAATAGGGGGCGGACAGGTCAAGAGACCCAGTACTTC
TRBV7-9,-,TRBD1,TRBJ1-5,CASSPGQPNQPQHF,TGTGCCAGCAGCCCGGGACAGCCAAATCAGCCCCAGCATTTT
TRBV5-4,once,TRBD1,TRBJ2-7,CASSSGQGLYEQYF,TGTGCCAGCAGCTCGGGACAGGGTCTCTACGAGCAGTACTTC
TRBV18,once,-,TRBJ2-1,CASSPSSGDFNEQFF,TGTGCCAGCTCACCATCTTCGGGAGACTTCAATGAGCAGTTCTTC
TRBV10-3,-,TRBD2,TRBJ2-7,CAISWGGFTYEQYF,TGTGCCATCAGTTGGGGGGGTTTCACCTACGAGCAGTACTTC
TRBV5-1,-,TRBD1,TRBJ1-5,CASSPEGQGSQPQHF,TGCGCCAGCAGCCCCGAAGGACAGGGAAGTCAGCCCCAGCATTTT
TRBV7-9,-,TRBD2,TRBJ2-5,CASSPWTSGQETQYF,TGTGCCAGCAGCCCTTGGACTAGCGGCCAAGAGACCCAGTACTTC
TRBV2,-,TRBD2,TRBJ2-5,CASSVEAGAEETQYF,TGTGCCAGCAGTGTAGAAGCGGGAGCGGAAGAGACCCAGTACTTC
TRBV7-9,-,TRBD1,TRBJ1-2,CASSLGGQGNYGYTF,TGTGCCAGCAGCTTAGGGGGACAGGGGAACTATGGCTACACCTTC
TRBV5-4,-,-,TRBJ2-7,CASSLGEYEQYF,TGTGCCAGCAGCTTGGGGGAGTACGAGCAGTACTTC
TRBV3-1/TRBV3-2,-,-,TRBJ2-7,CASSHSYSPRGRYEQYF,TGTGCCAGCAGCCACTCCTACTCACCTCGGGGTCGGTACGAGCAGTACTTC
TRBV7-8,-,-,TRBJ2-1,CASSLGLNNEQFF,TGTGCCAGCAGCTTAGGACTCAACAATGAGCAGTTCTTC
TRBV7-9,-,TRBD2,TRBJ2-7,CASSLALTSGYEQYF,TGTGCCAGCAGCTTAGCCCTAACTAGCGGCTACGAGCAGTACTTC
TRBV5-4,-,-,TRBJ2-1,CASSLAGDSYNEQFF,TGTGCCAGCAGCTTAGCCGGGGACTCCTACAATGAGCAGTTCTTC
TRBV11-2,-,-,TRBJ2-7,CASSSMAYEQYF,TGTGCCAGCAGCTCCATGGCATACGAGCAGTACTTC
TRBV27,-,TRBD2,TRBJ2-1,CASSTPSGSEYNEQFF,TGTGCCAGCAGTACCCCTAGCGGGAGCGAATACAATGAGCAGTTCTTC